This T cell receptor (beta chain) stems from a study of blood T cell repertoires in COVID-19. The protocol was immunoSEQ multiplex PCR, while the TCRdb copy is restricted to in-frame clones and leaves out a portion. This table has 250,000 to 300,000 clones, 88% appearing once. It was during active infection that Seattle patients were enrolled and then longitudinally followed. The germline V gene has CDR1 MNHEY and CDR2 SMNVEV (reference sequence). Trimming took 0 bases from V and 1 from J, leaving 7 bases between them. This CDR3 has 15 amino acids. This rearrangement joins TRBV27 to TRBJ1-5; no reliable D call. Sample: peripheral blood. The sequence derives from a woman aged 30 to 39 with COVID-19, enrolled during active disease. CDR3 DNA: TGTGCCAGCAGTTTATCGAGAGAGAGCAATCAGCCCCAGCATTTT. Translated, it gives CASSLSRESNQPQHF.